Listed here are 8 T cell receptor beta chains from one sample, sequenced in a study of blood T cell repertoires in COVID-19. The table came from immunoSEQ multiplex PCR; TCRdb's copy has only in-frame clones and leaves some out. The sample lists 150,000 to 200,000 clones; roughly 85% were seen once. The sequenced material came from peripheral blood. The origin of the receptors is a woman in her fifties or sixties with acute or convalescent COVID-19.

J is TRBJ1-1 and V is TRBV20-1, with D unresolved. This CDR3 has 11 residues. Trimming removed 0 bases at V and 11 bases at J, with 10 bases between. The V gene's germline CDR1 is DFQATT and CDR2 SNEGSKA (reference sequence). CDR3 DNA: TGCAGTGCTAGAGAGAGGGTAGACGCTTTCTTT. It encodes CSARERVDAFF.

The genes are TRBV19 and TRBJ1-2; 8 bases are shared with TRBD1. This CDR3 contains 15 residues. From germline, CDR1 is LNHDA and CDR2 SQIVND (reference sequence). V shed 5 bases, J shed 8 bases, and the junction held 13 bases outside the gene matches. The CDR3 spells CASSPGQGKAFGYTF. In DNA, the CDR3 is TGTGCCAGTAGTCCCGGACAGGGAAAGGCCTTCGGCTACACCTTC.

The genes are TRBV14 and TRBJ2-7; D gene unclear. The germline V gene has CDR1 SGHDN and CDR2 FVKESK. With 0 bases removed from V and 0 bases from J, the gap between germline ends came to 9 bases. This CDR3 region has 15 residues. The CDR3 sequence is CASSQDAAHSYEQYF. CDR3 nucleotides: TGTGCCAGCAGCCAAGACGCGGCTCACTCCTACGAGCAGTACTTC. Full variable domain (rest looked up from reference TRBV14 and TRBJ2-7): EAGVTQFPSHSVIEKGQTVTLRCDPISGHDNLYWYRRVMGKEIKFLLHFVKESKQDESGMPNNRFLAERTGGTYSTLKVQPAELEDSGVYFCASSQDAAHSYEQYFGPGTRLTVT.

The rearrangement joins TRBV28 to TRBJ2-7, with D maybe TRBD2 (6 bases). Trimming pared 7 bases from V and 1 base from J, leaving 14 bases between. The CDR3 length is 14 residues. CDR1 and CDR2 (germline): MDHEN, SYDVKM. CDR3 DNA: TGTGCCAGCAAGGTTGGAGGGGTTTCCTACGAGCAGTACTTC. Translating gives CASKVGGVSYEQYF.

The chain recombines TRBV6-5 with TRBJ2-1; 9 bases are a match to TRBD1. Per the germline V gene, CDR1 is MNHEY and CDR2 is SVGAGI. The V and J ends lost 7 bases and 7 bases, in that order; junction bases with no gene match: 8. There are 14 residues in the CDR3. The CDR3 DNA is TGTGCCAGCACCCTGGGACAGGGAGTGAATGAGCAGTTCTTC. This translates into CASTLGQGVNEQFF.

The chain links TRBV7-4 to TRBJ1-5; D gene uncertain. CDR3 length: 19 amino acids. Trimming removed 1 base at V and 0 bases at J, with 19 bases between. Germline values: CDR1 SGHVT, CDR2 SQSDAQ. Here the CDR3 DNA reads TGTGCCAGCAGCTTAGAATCTCGCAGGCTGCCGTATAGCAATCAGCCCCAGCATTTT. Protein product: CASSLESRRLPYSNQPQHF.

The chain uses TRBV24-1 and TRBJ1-2; tentative D call: TRBD1 (5 bases). V was cut by 7 bases and J by 4 bases, with 9 bases left in between. CDR1 and CDR2 (germline): KGHDR, SFDVKD. There are 12 residues in the CDR3. The CDR3 coding sequence is TGTGCCACCAGCGACAGCACCTATGGCTACACCTTC. Amino acids: CATSDSTYGYTF.

The chain recombines TRBV5-1 with TRBJ1-2; no clear D gene. CDR1 is SGHRS, CDR2 YFSETQ, per germline. This CDR3 spans 14 amino acids. The germline V and J ends were trimmed by 5 bases and 2 bases, with 13 bases remaining between them. The CDR3 coding sequence is TGCGCCAGCAGTCCCTTAGGAGTCAACTATGGCTACACCTTC. This gives the protein CASSPLGVNYGYTF.